This TCR beta chain was sequenced during a study of cytomegalovirus exposure and HLA in healthy donors. Trimming left V 0 bases short and J 4 bases short, with 13 bases between. Germline V gene sequence: CDR1 SGHDT, CDR2 YYEEEE. This CDR3 spans 15 amino acids. Both 60 Vbeta primers and 13 Jbeta primers went into the PCR. Assay used: immunoSEQ multiplex PCR; TCRdb lists only in-frame clones, some missing. The sample has 90,000 to 150,000 clones, roughly four fifths seen once. The sequencing sample was made of PBMCs. The genes are TRBV5-6 and TRBJ1-1; D is unresolved. This TCR came from a woman in her 30s in good health and CMV-seropositive. CDR3 in amino acids: CASSLGNLAGTEAFF. The CDR3 bases are TGTGCCAGCAGCTTGGGCAACTTAGCGGGCACTGAAGCTTTCTTT. Full variable domain (rest looked up from reference TRBV5-6 and TRBJ1-1): DAGVTQSPTHLIKTRGQQVTLRCSPKSGHDTVSWYQQALGQGPQFIFQYYEEEERQRGNFPDRFSGHQFPNYSSELNVNALLLGDSALYLCASSLGNLAGTEAFFGQGTRLTVV.